This TCR beta chain was recorded in a study of shared clonotypes between healthy human individuals. Germline V lookup: CDR1 WSHSY, CDR2 SAAADI. The CDR3 is made up of 16 amino acids. The J segment lost 3 bases and the V segment lost 2 bases, leaving 2 bases of the junction unmatched. Study observations and caveats: Expectations were that clonotype sharing among donors would be affected by sequencing depth. Some clonotypes were shared by all four sorted-subset donors, while others were not shared. The non-shared ones had lower generation probabilities than the shared ones. Sampling included only blood; tissue repertoires likely differ. Roughly 5% of naive CD4 clonotypes were shared across several donors.

Positively selected for CCR7, the CD45RO-negative cells used as naive CD8 cells excluded terminally differentiated effector memory CD45RA+ cells. Repertoires were generated with immunoSEQ multiplex PCR, while TCRdb's copy carries only in-frame clones and drops some. The profile shows approximately 2,200,000 clones, around 93% of them singletons. A note on this clone: Its target is unknown.

This chain joins TRBV10-2 and TRBJ2-1; TRBD2 agrees at 12 bases. This TCR derives from a man younger than 35 in good health. Some clones in this sample may be carry-over from other donors' samples. Material for sequencing was naive CD8+ T cells from PBMCs. The chain's CDR3 is CASSEPSGRGYNEQFF. CDR3 in DNA: TGCGCCAGCAGTGAGCCTAGCGGGAGGGGCTACAATGAGCAGTTCTTC.